This T cell receptor beta chain was found in a study of cytomegalovirus exposure and HLA in healthy donors. Whole-study context: A subsequent analysis stated that the roughly 130 validation repertoires were run on the same platform as the roughly 620 first-cohort repertoires. Whole-study findings and limits: It was 164 TCR beta chains that were listed as cytomegalovirus-associated. Despite most TCR sequences being rare, some public TCRs occurred in many donors. In the approximately 120 validation repertoires, a later analysis found that first-cohort TCR clusters tended to co-occur.

V shed 4 bases and J 5 bases; nucleotides not matched to a gene: 7. The CDR3 is 14 residues long. Germline CDR1 is MGHRA and CDR2 is YSYEKL. As to this clone: The antigen remains undetermined.

Assay used: immunoSEQ multiplex PCR; TCRdb lists only in-frame clones, some missing. The profile shows about 160,000 clones, roughly 90% of them singletons. This receptor was identified in a man aged 18 to 30 in good health and CMV-seropositive. Source material: PBMCs. The chain uses TRBV4-1 and TRBJ1-1; 7 nucleotides match TRBD1. DNA for the CDR3: TGCGCCAGCAGCCTAACACAGGGGATTACTGAAGCTTTCTTT. Translation: CASSLTQGITEAFF.